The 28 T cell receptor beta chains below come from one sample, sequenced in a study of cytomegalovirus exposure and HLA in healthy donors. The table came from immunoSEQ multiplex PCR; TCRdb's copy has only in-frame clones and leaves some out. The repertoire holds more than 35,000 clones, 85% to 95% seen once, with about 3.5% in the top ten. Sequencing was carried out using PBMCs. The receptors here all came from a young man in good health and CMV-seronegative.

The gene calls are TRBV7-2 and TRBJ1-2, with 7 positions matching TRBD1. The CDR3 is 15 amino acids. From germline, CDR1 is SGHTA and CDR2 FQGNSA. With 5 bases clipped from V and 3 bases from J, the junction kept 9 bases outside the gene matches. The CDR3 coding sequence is TGTGCCAGCAGCCTCCGGACAGGACCTGACTATGGCTACACCTTC. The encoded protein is CASSLRTGPDYGYTF.

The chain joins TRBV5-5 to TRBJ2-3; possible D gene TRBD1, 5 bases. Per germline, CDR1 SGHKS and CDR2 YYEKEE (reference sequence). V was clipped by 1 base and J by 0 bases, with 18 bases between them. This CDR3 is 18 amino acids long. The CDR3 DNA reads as TGTGCCAGCAGCTTGATCCCTTCAAAGGGGTCTAGCACAGATACGCAGTATTTT. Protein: CASSLIPSKGSSTDTQYF.

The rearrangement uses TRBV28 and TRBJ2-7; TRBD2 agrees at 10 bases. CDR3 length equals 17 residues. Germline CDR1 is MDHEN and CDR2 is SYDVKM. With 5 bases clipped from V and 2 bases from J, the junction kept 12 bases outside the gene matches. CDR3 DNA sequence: TGTGCCAGCAGTCCACAGACTAGCGGGTCATCACCCTACGAGCAGTACTTC. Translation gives CASSPQTSGSSPYEQYF.

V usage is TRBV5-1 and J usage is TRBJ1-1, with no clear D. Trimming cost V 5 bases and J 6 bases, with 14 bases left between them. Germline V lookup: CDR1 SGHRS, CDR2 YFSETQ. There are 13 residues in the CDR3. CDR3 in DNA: TGCGCCAGCAGACCCGCGGGCCGGGCTGAAGCTTTCTTT. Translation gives CASRPAGRAEAFF.

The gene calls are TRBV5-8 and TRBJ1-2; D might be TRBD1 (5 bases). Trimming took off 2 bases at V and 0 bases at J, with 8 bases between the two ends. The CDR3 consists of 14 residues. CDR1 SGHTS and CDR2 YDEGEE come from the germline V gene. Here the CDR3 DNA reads TGTGCCAGCAGCTTATTCAGGGCTAACTATGGCTACACCTTC. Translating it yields CASSLFRANYGYTF.

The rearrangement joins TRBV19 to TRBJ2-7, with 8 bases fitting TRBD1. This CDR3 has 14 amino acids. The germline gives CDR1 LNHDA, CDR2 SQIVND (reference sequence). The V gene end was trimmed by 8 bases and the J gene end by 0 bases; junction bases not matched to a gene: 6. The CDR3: CASGTGGPSYEQYF. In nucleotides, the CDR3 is TGTGCCAGTGGGACAGGAGGTCCCTCCTACGAGCAGTACTTC.

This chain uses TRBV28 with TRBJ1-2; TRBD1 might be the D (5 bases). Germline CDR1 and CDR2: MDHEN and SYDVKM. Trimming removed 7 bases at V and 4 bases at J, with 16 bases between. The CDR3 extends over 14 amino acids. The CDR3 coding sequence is TGTGCCAGCAACTCCCCAGGGATAGGCTATGGCTACACCTTC. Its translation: CASNSPGIGYGYTF.

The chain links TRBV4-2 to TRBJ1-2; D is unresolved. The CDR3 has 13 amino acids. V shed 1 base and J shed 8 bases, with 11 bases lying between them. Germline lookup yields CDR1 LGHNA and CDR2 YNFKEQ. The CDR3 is CASSQVNEEGYTF. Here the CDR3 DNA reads TGTGCCAGCAGCCAAGTAAACGAAGAGGGCTACACCTTC.

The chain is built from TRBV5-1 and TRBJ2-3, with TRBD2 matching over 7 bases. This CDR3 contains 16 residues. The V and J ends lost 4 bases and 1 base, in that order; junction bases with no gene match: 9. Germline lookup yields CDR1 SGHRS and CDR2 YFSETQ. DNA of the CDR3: TGCGCCAGCAGCCGAGCGGGATTGACTGGCACAGATACGCAGTATTTT. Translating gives CASSRAGLTGTDTQYF.

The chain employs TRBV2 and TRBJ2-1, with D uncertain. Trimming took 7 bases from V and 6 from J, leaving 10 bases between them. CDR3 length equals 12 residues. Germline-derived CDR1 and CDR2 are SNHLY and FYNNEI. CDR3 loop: CASITYRNEQFF. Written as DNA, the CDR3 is TGTGCCAGCATTACCTATCGCAATGAGCAGTTCTTC.

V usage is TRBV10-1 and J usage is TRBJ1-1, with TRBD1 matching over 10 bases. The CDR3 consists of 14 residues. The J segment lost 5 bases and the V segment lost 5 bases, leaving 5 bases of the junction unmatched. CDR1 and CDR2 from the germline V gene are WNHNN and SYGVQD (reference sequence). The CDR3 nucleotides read TGCGCCAGCAGTCTGGACAGGGGGAAGACTGAAGCTTTCTTT. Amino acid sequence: CASSLDRGKTEAFF.

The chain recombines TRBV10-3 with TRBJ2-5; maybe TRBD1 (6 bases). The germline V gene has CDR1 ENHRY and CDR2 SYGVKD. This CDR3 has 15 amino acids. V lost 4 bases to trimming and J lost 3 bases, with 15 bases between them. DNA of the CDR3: TGTGCCATCAGTGTTGACCAAGACAGGAAAGAGACCCAGTACTTC. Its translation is CAISVDQDRKETQYF.

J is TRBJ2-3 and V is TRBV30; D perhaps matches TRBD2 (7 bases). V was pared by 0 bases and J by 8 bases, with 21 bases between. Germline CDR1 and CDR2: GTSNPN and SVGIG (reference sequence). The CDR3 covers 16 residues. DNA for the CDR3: TGTGCCTGGAGTGTACGACGGGGGGCGGCCCATAGTACGCAGTATTTT. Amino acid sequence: CAWSVRRGAAHSTQYF.

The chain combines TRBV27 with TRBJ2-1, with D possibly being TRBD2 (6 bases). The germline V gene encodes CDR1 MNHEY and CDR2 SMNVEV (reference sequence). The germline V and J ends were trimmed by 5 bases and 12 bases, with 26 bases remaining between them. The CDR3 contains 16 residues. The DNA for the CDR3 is TGTGCCAGCAGTGCCAGGTGGGCGGTTTCCATGGGGGGGCAGTTCTTC. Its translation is CASSARWAVSMGGQFF.

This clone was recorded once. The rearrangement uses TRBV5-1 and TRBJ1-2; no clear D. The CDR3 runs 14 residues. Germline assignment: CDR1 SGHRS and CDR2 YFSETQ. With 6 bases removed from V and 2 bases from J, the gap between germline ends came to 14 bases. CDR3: CASTVGQTNYGYTF. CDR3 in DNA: TGCGCCAGCACTGTTGGGCAGACGAACTATGGCTACACCTTC.

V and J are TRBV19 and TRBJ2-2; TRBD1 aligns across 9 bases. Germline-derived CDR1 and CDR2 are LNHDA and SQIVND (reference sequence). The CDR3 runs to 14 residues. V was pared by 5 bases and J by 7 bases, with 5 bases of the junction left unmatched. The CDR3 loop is CASSPQGAGGELFF. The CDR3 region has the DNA TGTGCCAGTAGTCCACAGGGGGCCGGCGGGGAGCTGTTTTTT.

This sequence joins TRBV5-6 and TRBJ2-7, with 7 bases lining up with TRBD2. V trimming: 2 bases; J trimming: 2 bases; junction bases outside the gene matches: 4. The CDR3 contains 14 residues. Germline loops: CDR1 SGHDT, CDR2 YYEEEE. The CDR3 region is CASSFGLGTYEQYF. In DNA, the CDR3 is TGTGCCAGCAGCTTTGGACTAGGAACCTACGAGCAGTACTTC.

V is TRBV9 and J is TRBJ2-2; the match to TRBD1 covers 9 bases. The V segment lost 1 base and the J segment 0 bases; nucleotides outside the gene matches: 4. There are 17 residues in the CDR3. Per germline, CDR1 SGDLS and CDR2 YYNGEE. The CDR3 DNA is TGTGCCAGCAGCGTATCACAGGGGGCGACGAACACCGGGGAGCTGTTTTTT. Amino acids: CASSVSQGATNTGELFF.

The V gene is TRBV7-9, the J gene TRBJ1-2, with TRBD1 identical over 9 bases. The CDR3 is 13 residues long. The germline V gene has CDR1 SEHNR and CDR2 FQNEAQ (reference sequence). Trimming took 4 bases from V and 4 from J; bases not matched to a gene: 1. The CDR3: CASSSDRGYGYTF. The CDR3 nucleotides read TGTGCCAGCAGCTCGGACAGGGGCTATGGCTACACCTTC.

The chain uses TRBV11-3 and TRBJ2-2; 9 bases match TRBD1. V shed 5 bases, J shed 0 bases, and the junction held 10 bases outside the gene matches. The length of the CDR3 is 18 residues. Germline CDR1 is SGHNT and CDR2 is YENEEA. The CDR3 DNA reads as TGTGCCAGCAGCCCGGGGACAGGGAAAACCGCGAACACCGGGGAGCTGTTTTTT. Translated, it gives CASSPGTGKTANTGELFF.

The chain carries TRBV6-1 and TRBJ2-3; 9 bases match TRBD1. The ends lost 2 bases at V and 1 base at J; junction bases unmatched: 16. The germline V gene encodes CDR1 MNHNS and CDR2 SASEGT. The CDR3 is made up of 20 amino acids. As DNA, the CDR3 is TGTGCCAGCAGTGAATCTCGGTTCGGGGGACGACAGGGGGGCACAGATACGCAGTATTTT. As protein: CASSESRFGGRQGGTDTQYF.

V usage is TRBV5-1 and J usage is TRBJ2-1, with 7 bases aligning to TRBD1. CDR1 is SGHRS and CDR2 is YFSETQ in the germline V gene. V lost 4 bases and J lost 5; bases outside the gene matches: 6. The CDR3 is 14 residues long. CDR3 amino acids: CASSSIGTDNEQFF. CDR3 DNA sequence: TGCGCCAGCAGCAGTATCGGGACAGACAATGAGCAGTTCTTC.

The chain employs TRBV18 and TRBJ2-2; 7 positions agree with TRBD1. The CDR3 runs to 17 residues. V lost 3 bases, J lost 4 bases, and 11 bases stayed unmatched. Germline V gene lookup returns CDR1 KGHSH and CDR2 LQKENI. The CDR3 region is CASSPRKDRRSTGELFF. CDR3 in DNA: TGTGCCAGCTCACCCCGAAAGGACAGGCGATCCACCGGGGAGCTGTTTTTT.

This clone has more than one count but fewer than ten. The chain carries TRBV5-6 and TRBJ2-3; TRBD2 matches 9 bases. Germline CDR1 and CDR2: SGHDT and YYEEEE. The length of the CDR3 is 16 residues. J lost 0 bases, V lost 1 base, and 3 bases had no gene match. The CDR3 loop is CASSLLRGGSTDTQYF. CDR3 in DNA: TGTGCCAGCAGCTTGTTGCGGGGGGGTAGCACAGATACGCAGTATTTT.

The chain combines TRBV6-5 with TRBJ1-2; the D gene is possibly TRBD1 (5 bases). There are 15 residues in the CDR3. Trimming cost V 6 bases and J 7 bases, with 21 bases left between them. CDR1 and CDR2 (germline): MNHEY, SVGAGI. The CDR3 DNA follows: TGTGCCAGCAGGCCAACAGGAAGAAAGAGAGGTGGCTACACCTTC. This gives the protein CASRPTGRKRGGYTF.

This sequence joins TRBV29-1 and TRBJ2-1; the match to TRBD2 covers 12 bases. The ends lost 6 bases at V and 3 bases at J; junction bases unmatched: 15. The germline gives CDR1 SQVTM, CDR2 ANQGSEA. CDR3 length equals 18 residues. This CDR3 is CSVLLLAGGPAGYNEQFF. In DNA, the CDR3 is TGCAGCGTGCTACTACTAGCGGGAGGTCCCGCGGGCTACAATGAGCAGTTCTTC.

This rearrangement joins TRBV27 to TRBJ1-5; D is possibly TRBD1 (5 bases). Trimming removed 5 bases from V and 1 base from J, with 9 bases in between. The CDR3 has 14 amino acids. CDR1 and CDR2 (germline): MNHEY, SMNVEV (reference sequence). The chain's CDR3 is CASSPRQSNQPQHF. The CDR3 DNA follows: TGTGCCAGCAGTCCCCGACAGAGCAATCAGCCCCAGCATTTT.

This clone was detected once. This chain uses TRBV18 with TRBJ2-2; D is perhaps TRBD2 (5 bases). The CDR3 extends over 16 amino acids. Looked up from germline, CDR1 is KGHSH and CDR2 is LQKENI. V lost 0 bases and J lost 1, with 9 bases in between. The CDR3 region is CASSPPVEENTGELFF. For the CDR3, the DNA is TGTGCCAGCTCACCACCGGTGGAGGAGAACACCGGGGAGCTGTTTTTT.